This TCR beta chain stems from a study of blood T cells in healthy people across ages. Findings and limits, study-wide: TCR beta diversity correlated strongly with naive T cell percentage.

Researchers isolated at least 7 million PBMCs per sample. Turning to this clonotype: Antigen unknown. Mismatch with germline at one junction end may stem from a read error.

The length of the CDR3 is 17 residues. Germline CDR1 and CDR2: MNHEY and SMNVEV (reference sequence). A second roughly 6 to 12 cycle PCR used barcoded and J-beta primers. In TCRdb, the 5' RACE reads were re-called with MiXCR into one record per CDR3 protein. Counted here are 1.8 million or so distinct CDR3 sequences, roughly two fifths occurring once; the ten biggest clones make up more than 20%. The sample comprised blood. This clonotype originated in a human donor in good health. The rearrangement links TRBV27 to TRBJ2-3; 14 bases match TRBD2. The CDR3 is CASSPLTSGGVTGTQYF. DNA for the CDR3: TGTGCCAGCAGTCCTTTGACTAGCGGGGGGGTGACAGGTACGCAGTATTTT.